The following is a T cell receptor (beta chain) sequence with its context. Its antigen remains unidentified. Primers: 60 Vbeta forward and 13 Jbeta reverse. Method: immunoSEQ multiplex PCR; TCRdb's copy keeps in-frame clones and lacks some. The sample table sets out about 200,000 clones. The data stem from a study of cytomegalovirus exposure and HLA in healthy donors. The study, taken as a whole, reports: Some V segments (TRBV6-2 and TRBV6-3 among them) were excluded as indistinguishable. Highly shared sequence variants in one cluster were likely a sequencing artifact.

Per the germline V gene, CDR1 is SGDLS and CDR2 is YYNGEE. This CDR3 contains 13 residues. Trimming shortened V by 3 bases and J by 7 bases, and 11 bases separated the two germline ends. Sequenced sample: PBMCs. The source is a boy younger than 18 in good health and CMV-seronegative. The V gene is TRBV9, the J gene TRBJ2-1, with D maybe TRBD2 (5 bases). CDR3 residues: CASSASRGNEQFF. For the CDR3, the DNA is TGTGCCAGCAGCGCCTCCCGGGGAAATGAGCAGTTCTTC.